Shown below are 14 T cell receptor beta chains from a single sample sequenced in a study of blood T cell repertoires in COVID-19. Only in-frame clones appear in the TCRdb table, and some are missing; sequencing was by immunoSEQ multiplex PCR. The sample contains approximately 250,000 clones, more than 85% of which appear only once. The sequencing input was PBMCs or T cells enriched from blood (not recorded which). The receptors were gathered from a woman aged 30 to 39 who had recovered from COVID-19.

The J gene is TRBJ1-4, the V gene TRBV10-3; D is unresolved. This CDR3 has 15 residues. Germline CDR1 is ENHRY and CDR2 is SYGVKD. Trimming removed 10 bases at V and 3 bases at J, with 18 bases between. The CDR3 sequence: CATAAGRESNEKLFF. CDR3 nucleotides: TGTGCCACCGCCGCGGGTAGGGAGTCTAATGAAAAACTGTTTTTT.

This clone turned up a few times. V usage is TRBV30 and J usage is TRBJ2-2; no clear D gene. Trimming took 4 bases from V and 0 from J, leaving 12 bases between them. In germline, CDR1 is GTSNPN, CDR2 SVGIG (reference sequence). CDR3 length equals 15 residues. CDR3 in DNA: TGTGCCTGGACCCGGCAGGCAGCGAACACCGGGGAGCTGTTTTTT. This translates into CAWTRQAANTGELFF.

The J gene is TRBJ1-2, the V gene TRBV4-2; TRBD1 matches 8 bases. CDR1 is LGHNA and CDR2 is YNFKEQ in the germline V gene. J was trimmed by 7 bases and V by 0 bases; bases with no gene match: 10. This CDR3 has 16 amino acids. CDR3 loop: CASSQEYSGQVRGYTF. The CDR3 bases are TGTGCCAGCAGCCAAGAGTACTCGGGACAGGTCCGTGGCTACACCTTC.

This chain connects TRBV6-5 to TRBJ1-2; a possible D gene is TRBD1 (5 bases). Germline values: CDR1 MNHEY, CDR2 SVGAGI. V lost 11 bases to trimming and J lost 3 bases, with 13 bases between them. CDR3 size: 12 residues. CDR3 DNA: TGTGCCGGGGCGGGGAGAGACTATGGCTACACCTTC. Its protein product is CAGAGRDYGYTF.

The rearrangement links TRBV14 to TRBJ1-2; D is uncertain. The CDR3 covers 15 residues. The ends were cut back, 6 bases at V and 5 bases at J, with 19 bases in the middle. CDR1 SGHDN and CDR2 FVKESK come from the germline V gene. The CDR3 loop reads CASSPTGRREYGYTF. Written as DNA, the CDR3 is TGTGCCAGCAGTCCTACGGGTCGACGGGAGTATGGCTACACCTTC. Together with reference TRBV14 and TRBJ1-2, the CDR3 gives the full variable domain: EAGVTQFPSHSVIEKGQTVTLRCDPISGHDNLYWYRRVMGKEIKFLLHFVKESKQDESGMPNNRFLAERTGGTYSTLKVQPAELEDSGVYFCASSPTGRREYGYTFGSGTRLTVV.

The chain couples TRBV7-6 to TRBJ2-3, with a weak D call TRBD1 (5 bases). The CDR3 runs to 17 residues. The V gene's germline CDR1 is SGHVS and CDR2 FNYEAQ. V lost 5 bases to trimming and J lost 3 bases, with 21 bases between them. The CDR3 reads CASSPIGAPRETDTQYF. CDR3 DNA sequence: TGTGCCAGCAGCCCCATTGGGGCTCCCAGAGAAACAGATACGCAGTATTTT.

V and J are TRBV15 and TRBJ1-1; D ambiguous. The CDR3 sequence is 14 residues long. V was trimmed by 0 bases and J by 2 bases, leaving 7 bases between them. Germline CDR1 and CDR2: LNHNV and YYDKDF (reference sequence). CDR3 DNA: TGTGCCACCAGCAGAGAGGCAGGCAACACTGAAGCTTTCTTT. Translation gives CATSREAGNTEAFF.

The CDR3 is CASSLSLTSGRYDTQYF. CDR3 nucleotide sequence: TGTGCCAGCAGCCTTTCTCTGACTAGCGGGAGGTACGATACGCAGTATTTT. The gene calls are TRBV9 and TRBJ2-3; TRBD2 matches at 13 bases. V lost 4 bases, J lost 6 bases, and 11 bases stayed unmatched. CDR3 size: 17 residues. Germline V lookup: CDR1 SGDLS, CDR2 YYNGEE.

The chain uses TRBV9 and TRBJ2-7, with D perhaps TRBD2 (6 bases). The CDR3 spans 14 residues. The ends were cut back, 3 bases at V and 5 bases at J, with 15 bases in the middle. Germline V gene data show CDR1 as SGDLS and CDR2 as YYNGEE. The CDR3 coding sequence is TGTGCCAGCAGCGGTGACAGAGGAGGGAACGAGCAGTACTTC. This translates into CASSGDRGGNEQYF.

The chain is built from TRBV19 and TRBJ2-7; D not resolved. The CDR3 is 13 residues long. Germline CDR1 and CDR2: LNHDA and SQIVND (reference sequence). The V end lost 7 bases, the J end lost 0 bases, and 10 bases lay between the germline ends. For the CDR3, the DNA is TGTGCCAGTAAGTCTGCCAGCTCCTACGAGCAGTACTTC. It specifies CASKSASSYEQYF.

The chain joins TRBV18 to TRBJ1-5, with D tentatively TRBD1 (5 bases). Trimming pared 3 bases from V and 5 bases from J, leaving 14 bases between. CDR3 length: 15 amino acids. The germline gives CDR1 KGHSH, CDR2 LQKENI. For the CDR3, the DNA is TGTGCCAGCTCACCCGGGCCAGGGCGCGATCAGCCCCAGCATTTT. It codes for CASSPGPGRDQPQHF.

This clone was observed many times. This chain links TRBV11-2 with TRBJ1-6; unclear D gene. This CDR3 is built from 15 residues. Germline values: CDR1 SGHAT, CDR2 FQNNGV. Deletions cut 5 bases from V and 9 bases from J, with 17 bases between. CDR3 coding DNA: TGTGCCAGCAGCCTACCTAAGGGTCGGGGTTCACCCCTCCACTTT. This gives the protein CASSLPKGRGSPLHF.

V and J are TRBV6-2 or TRBV6-3 and TRBJ2-1, with 8 bases aligning to TRBD2. Trimming took 0 bases from V and 8 from J; bases not matched to a gene: 6. The CDR3 loop spans 15 amino acids. Germline values: CDR1 MNHEY, CDR2 SVGEGT. The CDR3 spells CASSYSSGGPDEQFF. The CDR3 DNA follows: TGTGCCAGCAGTTACTCTTCGGGAGGGCCGGATGAGCAGTTCTTC.

The gene calls are TRBV7-9 and TRBJ1-1, with TRBD1 identical over 7 bases. The CDR3 extends over 16 amino acids. Germline V gene sequence: CDR1 SEHNR, CDR2 FQNEAQ (reference sequence). J gave up 6 bases and V 6 bases, and 16 bases lay outside the gene matches. The CDR3 here is CASSLTGDTGWAEAFF. CDR3 bases: TGTGCCAGCAGTTTAACAGGGGATACAGGGTGGGCTGAAGCTTTCTTT. Full variable domain (rest looked up from reference TRBV7-9 and TRBJ1-1): DTGVSQNPRHKITKRGQNVTFRCDPISEHNRLYWYRQTLGQGPEFLTYFQNEAQLEKSRLLSDRFSAERPKGSFSTLEIQRTEQGDSAMYLCASSLTGDTGWAEAFFGQGTRLTVV.